This TCR beta chain was profiled in a study of blood T cell repertoires in COVID-19. Sequenced by immunoSEQ multiplex PCR; TCRdb stores in-frame clones only, minus some. The sample has under 130,000 clones, around nine tenths seen once. Looked up from germline, CDR1 is LNHDA and CDR2 is SQIVND (reference sequence). Trimming removed 6 bases at V and 1 base at J, with 10 bases between. The CDR3 loop spans 14 amino acids. This sequence joins TRBV19 and TRBJ1-5, with D perhaps TRBD1 (5 bases). This TCR was sampled from a man aged 45-65 years in a cohort sampled during active COVID-19. The specimen sequenced was peripheral blood. The DNA for the CDR3 is TGTGCCAGTAGAGGGGAAATCAGCAATCAGCCCCAGCATTTT. It translates to CASRGEISNQPQHF. Combining the CDR3 with reference TRBV19 and TRBJ1-5 gives the whole variable domain DGGITQSPKYLFRKEGQNVTLSCEQNLNHDAMYWYRQDPGQGLRLIYYSQIVNDFQKGDIAEGYSVSREKKESFPLTVTSAQKNPTAFYLCASRGEISNQPQHFGDGTRLSIL.